One and the same sample provided the 20 T cell receptor beta chains below, sequenced in a study of blood T cell repertoires in COVID-19. Using immunoSEQ multiplex PCR, the repertoire was profiled, and TCRdb retains in-frame clones only, with some absent. This table has just over 300,000 clones, about 85% appearing once. Sequencing was carried out using peripheral blood. The receptors stem from a man younger than 35 with active or convalescent COVID-19.

The chain carries TRBV4-1 and TRBJ1-2, with D perhaps TRBD1 (6 bases). Between the trimmed V and J ends, which lost 1 base and 8 bases, there was a span of 20 bases. Germline CDR1 MGHRA, CDR2 YSYEKL. CDR3 size: 16 residues. The CDR3 spells CASSQAVQGEVRGYTF. CDR3 bases: TGCGCCAGCAGCCAAGCCGTACAGGGAGAGGTTCGGGGCTACACCTTC.

The J gene is TRBJ1-3, the V gene TRBV24-1; no clear D. The CDR3 is 14 residues long. V gave up 10 bases and J gave up 0 bases, with 12 bases separating them. The V gene's germline CDR1 is KGHDR and CDR2 SFDVKD. The CDR3 nucleotides are TGTGCCACTGACTGCTTAATCTCTGGAAACACCATATATTTT. Amino acid sequence: CATDCLISGNTIYF.

The chain employs TRBV27 and TRBJ2-7, with D tentatively TRBD2 (6 bases). This CDR3 has 13 amino acids. V was cut by 3 bases and J by 3 bases, with 9 bases left in between. Germline CDR1 and CDR2: MNHEY and SMNVEV (reference sequence). Here the CDR3 reads CASSFASDYEQYF. As DNA, the CDR3 is TGTGCCAGCAGTTTTGCTAGCGACTACGAGCAGTACTTC.

CDR3 DNA sequence: TGTGCCAGCAGTGCAGGGACAGCCTCCTACAATGAGCAGTTCTTC. Translating gives CASSAGTASYNEQFF. V is TRBV27 and J is TRBJ2-1; 7 bases align to TRBD1. Germline CDR1 MNHEY, CDR2 SMNVEV (reference sequence). After removal of 5 bases from V and 0 bases from J, the junction contained 4 bases not matched to a gene. The CDR3 runs to 15 residues.

The J gene is TRBJ2-3, the V gene TRBV4-3; no clear D gene. The CDR3 length is 14 residues. Germline V gene lookup returns CDR1 LGHNA and CDR2 YSLEER. Trimming left V 1 base short and J 9 bases short, with 14 bases between. CDR3 protein: CASSQGFLGPTQYF. The CDR3 DNA sequence: TGCGCCAGCAGCCAAGGGTTTTTGGGCCCGACGCAGTATTTT.

This clone was found a few times. V gene TRBV11-2 combines with J gene TRBJ1-1; D possibly corresponds to TRBD1 (6 bases). Germline loops: CDR1 SGHAT, CDR2 FQNNGV. CDR3 length: 18 residues. Between the trimmed V and J ends, which lost 4 bases and 0 bases, there was a span of 21 bases. The DNA for the CDR3 is TGTGCCAGCAGCTCCCGAGGGGGTTATCGTAACATGAACACTGAAGCTTTCTTT. Translated, it gives CASSSRGGYRNMNTEAFF.

The chain's CDR3 is CASSILTDTDTQYF. For the CDR3, the DNA is TGTGCCAGTAGTATTTTGACAGACACAGATACGCAGTATTTT. The chain carries TRBV19 and TRBJ2-3; a possible D gene is TRBD1 (5 bases). The CDR3 is made up of 14 amino acids. Per the germline V gene, CDR1 is LNHDA and CDR2 is SQIVND (reference sequence). Trimming cost V 3 bases and J 2 bases, with 9 bases left between them.

The V gene is TRBV6-4, the J gene TRBJ1-2; TRBD1 is a possible D gene (5 bases). Germline lookup yields CDR1 MRHNA and CDR2 SNTAGT. V lost 0 bases and J 8 bases, leaving 10 bases between the germline ends. This CDR3 is 13 amino acids long. CDR3 protein: CASSDSTAGGYTF. The CDR3 bases are TGTGCCAGCAGTGACTCGACAGCCGGAGGCTACACCTTC.

The gene calls are TRBV5-1 and TRBJ2-7; TRBD1 aligns across 7 bases. In germline, CDR1 is SGHRS, CDR2 YFSETQ. The CDR3 is made up of 13 amino acids. With V trimmed by 4 bases and J by 3 bases, 4 bases remained unmatched. The CDR3 sequence: CASSMTGNYEQYF. CDR3 in DNA: TGCGCCAGCAGCATGACAGGGAACTACGAGCAGTACTTC.

The chain is built from TRBV5-1 and TRBJ2-3; the D is unclear. Between the trimmed V and J ends, which lost 4 bases and 4 bases, there was a span of 7 bases. This CDR3 is built from 12 residues. Per germline, CDR1 SGHRS and CDR2 YFSETQ. The CDR3 loop reads CASSLVSDTQYF. In DNA form, the CDR3 reads TGCGCCAGCAGCCTTGTTTCAGATACGCAGTATTTT.

The chain employs TRBV14 and TRBJ1-6; D may be TRBD1 (5 bases). The V and J ends lost 0 bases and 10 bases respectively, with 10 bases between them. The V gene's germline CDR1 is SGHDN and CDR2 FVKESK. The CDR3 extends over 14 amino acids. DNA for the CDR3: TGTGCCAGCAGCCAAGATATACAGGCATCACCCCTCCACTTT. Translated: CASSQDIQASPLHF.

V is TRBV2 and J is TRBJ2-1; D is possibly TRBD2 (5 bases). Germline V CDR1 and CDR2: SNHLY, FYNNEI. This CDR3 spans 13 amino acids. V lost 8 bases, J lost 7 bases, and 15 bases lay in between. CDR3 sequence (DNA): TGTGCCAGCCAGAGGGCCTCCAATAATGAGCAGTTCTTC. Amino acids: CASQRASNNEQFF.

The V call is TRBV10-3, the J call TRBJ2-3; D remains ambiguous. This CDR3 has 14 residues. CDR1 and CDR2 (germline): ENHRY, SYGVKD. V dropped 4 bases and J dropped 0 bases, with 8 bases sitting between them. CDR3 coding DNA: TGTGCCATCAGTGCCCCCATTAGCACAGATACGCAGTATTTT. It specifies CAISAPISTDTQYF.

This chain joins TRBV7-2 and TRBJ2-7; weak D call: TRBD1 (6 bases). The CDR3 consists of 15 residues. Trimming removed 5 bases at V and 2 bases at J, with 16 bases between. Germline loops: CDR1 SGHTA, CDR2 FQGNSA. The CDR3, as DNA: TGTGCCAGCAGCGCAAACAGGGTTAGGGCCTACGAGCAGTACTTC. Translation gives CASSANRVRAYEQYF.

The chain recombines TRBV4-3 with TRBJ2-1; 11 nucleotides align to TRBD2. The trim removed 3 bases at V and 7 bases at J, leaving 8 bases unmatched. Germline V gene sequence: CDR1 LGHNA, CDR2 YSLEER. The CDR3 consists of 16 residues. CDR3 sequence (DNA): TGCGCCAGCAGCCAGAAAGTCCTAGCGGGGGGAAATGAGCAGTTCTTC. Protein: CASSQKVLAGGNEQFF.

The chain combines TRBV27 with TRBJ1-1; a possible D gene is TRBD1 (6 bases). This CDR3 contains 14 residues. Germline V gene sequence: CDR1 MNHEY, CDR2 SMNVEV (reference sequence). The germline V and J ends were trimmed by 7 bases and 0 bases, with 12 bases remaining between them. CDR3 region: CASIKGGLNTEAFF. Here the CDR3 DNA reads TGTGCCAGCATTAAAGGGGGACTGAACACTGAAGCTTTCTTT.

The chain couples TRBV18 to TRBJ1-3, with D tentatively TRBD1 (6 bases). CDR1 is KGHSH and CDR2 is LQKENI in the germline V gene. The CDR3 runs 17 residues. V was trimmed by 2 bases and J by 3 bases, leaving 17 bases between them. The CDR3 nucleotides are TGTGCCAGCTCACCATACCCCTCCGACAGGATTGGAAACACCATATATTTT. As protein: CASSPYPSDRIGNTIYF.

This chain uses TRBV7-8 with TRBJ1-4; 7 nucleotides match TRBD1. CDR1 is SGHVS, CDR2 FQNEAQ, per germline. This CDR3 comprises 14 residues. Trimming at V came to 5 bases and at J to 7 bases, leaving 7 bases not matched to a gene. The CDR3 loop is CASSHDRDREKLFF. CDR3 coding DNA: TGTGCCAGCAGCCACGACAGGGATCGTGAAAAACTGTTTTTT.

This clone was observed a single time. The V gene is TRBV4-1, the J gene TRBJ1-3; 8 bases are shared with TRBD1. Germline V gene sequence: CDR1 MGHRA, CDR2 YSYEKL. This CDR3 has 19 amino acids. With 5 bases clipped from V and 4 bases from J, the junction kept 19 bases outside the gene matches. The CDR3 reads CASSTWYRGQGLRGNTIYF. In DNA form, the CDR3 reads TGCGCCAGCAGCACATGGTATCGAGGACAGGGATTGAGGGGAAACACCATATATTTT.

This clone was seen a few times. This sequence joins TRBV18 and TRBJ1-3; TRBD1 might be the D (5 bases). Per germline, CDR1 KGHSH and CDR2 LQKENI. The CDR3 covers 14 residues. Trimming shortened V by 3 bases and J by 2 bases, and 8 bases separated the two germline ends. CDR3 amino acids: CASSPSGAGNTIYF. The CDR3 DNA follows: TGTGCCAGCTCACCGTCGGGGGCTGGAAACACCATATATTTT.